Following are 15 T cell receptor beta chains from one sample sequenced in a study of identical twins. TCRdb used MiXCR to reprocess the 5' RACE reads, holding one entry per CDR3 protein. The top ten clones hold less than 4% of a sample with around 250,000 distinct CDR3 sequences, roughly 8% of them seen once. These data were also reused for a study on yellow fever vaccine responses in identical twins.

Sequencing used CD8+ T cells sorted from blood. These receptors all come from a woman under 30 in good health.

This clonotype was recorded many times. V gene TRBV20-1 combines with J gene TRBJ2-3; the D gene is possibly TRBD2 (5 bases). The ends were cut back, 0 bases at V and 1 base at J, with 8 bases in the middle. This CDR3 is 14 amino acids long. Germline V gives CDR1 DFQATT, CDR2 SNEGSKA (reference sequence). The DNA of the CDR3 is TGCAGTGCTAGAGATAGCGACCGCACAGATACGCAGTATTTT. Encoded protein: CSARDSDRTDTQYF.

The V and J genes are TRBV28 and TRBJ2-7; D is possibly TRBD1 (6 bases). Germline CDR1 and CDR2: MDHEN and SYDVKM. V lost 5 bases and J 0 bases, leaving 11 bases between the germline ends. CDR3 size: 14 residues. This chain's CDR3 is CASSHRESSYEQYF. Written as DNA, the CDR3 is TGTGCCAGCAGTCACAGGGAGAGCTCCTACGAGCAGTACTTC.

Many counts were recorded for this clonotype. The CDR3 region has the DNA TGTGCCAGCAGTTCGTACAGGGAGTCCTACGAGCAGTACTTC. This encodes CASSSYRESYEQYF. V is TRBV12-3 or TRBV12-4 and J is TRBJ2-7; a weak D match, TRBD1 (6 bases). CDR3 length: 14 residues. V was cut by 4 bases and J by 1 base, with 11 bases left in between.

The V and J genes are TRBV27 and TRBJ2-7; tentatively, D is TRBD2 (5 bases). V was shortened by 2 bases and J by 2 bases, with 13 bases between the two germline ends. The CDR3 is 15 amino acids. CDR1 is MNHEY, CDR2 SMNVEV, per germline (reference sequence). The CDR3, as DNA: TGTGCCAGCAGTTTAGGTACCCCGGGGACCTACGAGCAGTACTTC. It is translated as CASSLGTPGTYEQYF.

The V call is TRBV7-8, the J call TRBJ2-1, with 11 bases aligning to TRBD2. This CDR3 spans 18 amino acids. The trim removed 5 bases at V and 6 bases at J, leaving 15 bases unmatched. CDR1 SGHVS and CDR2 FQNEAQ come from the germline V gene. The CDR3 bases are TGTGCCAGCAGCGGAGGACTAGCGGGTGGACCTGTAGCCAATGAGCAGTTCTTC. Translation: CASSGGLAGGPVANEQFF.

This clonotype turned up a few times. The chain carries TRBV6-5 and TRBJ2-7, with D hard to call. Germline V gives CDR1 MNHEY, CDR2 SVGAGI. The CDR3 length is 14 residues. V lost 2 bases and J lost 0, with 8 bases in between. CDR3 region: CASSYGRNSYEQYF. CDR3 in DNA: TGTGCCAGCAGTTACGGACGGAACTCCTACGAGCAGTACTTC.

This clonotype was counted ten times or more. The chain recombines TRBV29-1 with TRBJ2-7; D is uncertain. V gave up 5 bases and J gave up 6 bases, with 8 bases separating them. In germline, CDR1 is SQVTM, CDR2 ANQGSEA. This CDR3 has 10 residues. The CDR3, as DNA: TGCAGCGTTCAGGACGCCGAGCAGTACTTC. As protein: CSVQDAEQYF.

In its sample, this clonotype was seen a few times. This chain connects TRBV7-9 to TRBJ1-2; D is unclear. From germline, CDR1 is SEHNR and CDR2 FQNEAQ (reference sequence). The CDR3 spans 11 residues. The V end was cut by 3 bases, the J end by 7 bases, with 6 bases between. The CDR3 here is CASSFDGGYTF. The CDR3 coding sequence is TGTGCCAGCAGCTTCGACGGTGGCTACACCTTC.

V and J are TRBV20-1 and TRBJ2-7; perhaps TRBD1 as D (5 bases). Germline V gene lookup returns CDR1 DFQATT and CDR2 SNEGSKA (reference sequence). CDR3 size: 16 residues. The ends were cut back, 3 bases at V and 2 bases at J, with 20 bases in the middle. CDR3: CSARSPRSTVPYEQYF. For the CDR3, the DNA is TGCAGTGCTAGGTCCCCCCGATCGACAGTACCCTACGAGCAGTACTTC.

V and J are TRBV14 and TRBJ2-5; 8 bases line up with TRBD1. Germline V gene lookup returns CDR1 SGHDN and CDR2 FVKESK. Germline trimming cut 3 bases from V and 2 bases from J; bases unmatched to any gene: 5. CDR3 length: 15 amino acids. CDR3 residues: CASSHGDRTQETQYF. DNA for the CDR3: TGTGCCAGCAGCCATGGGGACAGGACACAAGAGACCCAGTACTTC.

V usage is TRBV27 and J usage is TRBJ2-5, with D perhaps matching TRBD1 or TRBD2 (5 bases each). Trimming removed 7 bases from V and 1 base from J, with 19 bases in between. CDR3 length: 16 residues. Per the germline V gene, CDR1 is MNHEY and CDR2 is SMNVEV (reference sequence). This chain's CDR3 is CASKEGFNAFQETQYF. The CDR3 DNA follows: TGTGCCAGCAAAGAGGGGTTCAACGCCTTCCAAGAGACCCAGTACTTC.

This clonotype was picked up a small number of times. This rearrangement joins TRBV29-1 to TRBJ2-1; D possibly corresponds to TRBD2 (6 bases). The CDR3 extends over 12 amino acids. Trimming took 4 bases from V and 5 from J, leaving 9 bases between them. In germline, CDR1 is SQVTM, CDR2 ANQGSEA. The CDR3 here is CSVGSGDNEQFF. For the CDR3, the DNA is TGCAGCGTTGGTAGCGGCGACAATGAGCAGTTCTTC.

J is TRBJ2-1 and V is TRBV7-3; D not certain. Germline V gives CDR1 SGHTA, CDR2 FQGTGA. This CDR3 spans 14 amino acids. Trimming shortened V by 4 bases and J by 9 bases, and 16 bases separated the two germline ends. The CDR3 sequence: CASSYGPGVGEQFF. CDR3 DNA: TGTGCCAGCAGCTACGGACCGGGTGTAGGTGAGCAGTTCTTC.

V and J are TRBV19 and TRBJ1-1, with D possibly matching TRBD1 (6 bases). CDR1 and CDR2 (germline): LNHDA, SQIVND (reference sequence). V lost 5 bases and J 4 bases, leaving 14 bases between the germline ends. This CDR3 comprises 14 residues. The CDR3 spells CASSFRGQGTEAFF. CDR3 in DNA: TGTGCCAGTAGTTTCAGGGGCCAAGGCACTGAAGCTTTCTTT.

V is TRBV27 and J is TRBJ2-5, with no clear D. The CDR3 consists of 14 residues. Germline CDR1 is MNHEY and CDR2 is SMNVEV (reference sequence). V lost 6 bases, J lost 0 bases, and 11 bases lay in between. In DNA, the CDR3 is TGTGCCAGCAGCCCTGACTTGTACCAAGAGACCCAGTACTTC. Translating gives CASSPDLYQETQYF.